Below, 20 T cell receptor beta chains from the same sample are listed, as sequenced in a study of CD8+ T cells in alopecia areata. Treatment described: oral pan-JAK inhibitor, 5-10 mg twice daily. RNA extraction and reverse transcription yielded cDNA as sequencing template. Method: immunoSEQ multiplex PCR; TCRdb's copy keeps in-frame clones and lacks some. Among around 200,000 clones listed, roughly 62% were seen once. The starting material was CD8+ T cells sorted from blood, obtained at week 24, from a patient treated with tofacitinib. Every receptor here comes from a human donor with alopecia areata.

The chain recombines TRBV5-1 with TRBJ1-1; D remains unclear. V was shortened by 0 bases and J by 1 base, with 13 bases between the two germline ends. This CDR3 region has 16 residues. Germline V gene data show CDR1 as SGHRS and CDR2 as YFSETQ. DNA for the CDR3: TGCGCCAGCAGCTTGGGGCACAGCCGAAAGAACACTGAAGCTTTCTTT. This codes for CASSLGHSRKNTEAFF.

This sequence joins TRBV7-6 and TRBJ1-2, with no clear D. The CDR3 sequence is 15 residues long. Between the trimmed V and J ends, which lost 5 bases and 4 bases, there was a span of 17 bases. Germline values: CDR1 SGHVS, CDR2 FNYEAQ. The CDR3 region is CASSRGNTGSYGYTF. The CDR3, as DNA: TGTGCCAGCAGCAGAGGGAACACGGGAAGCTATGGCTACACCTTC.

This clone was observed a single time. The V and J genes are TRBV30 and TRBJ1-2; 8 bases agree with TRBD1. With 6 bases clipped from V and 0 bases from J, the junction kept 6 bases outside the gene matches. CDR3 length equals 14 residues. Looked up from germline, CDR1 is GTSNPN and CDR2 is SVGIG (reference sequence). The CDR3 loop reads CACLNRGANYGYTF. CDR3 in DNA: TGTGCCTGCCTTAACAGGGGGGCTAACTATGGCTACACCTTC.

This clone was detected once. The chain uses TRBV4-1 and TRBJ2-7; D is unresolved. The length of the CDR3 is 15 residues. The V and J ends lost 0 bases and 2 bases respectively, with 11 bases between them. Germline V gene sequence: CDR1 MGHRA, CDR2 YSYEKL. CDR3 DNA sequence: TGCGCCAGCAGCCAAGATCGGAGCGAGCCCTACGAGCAGTACTTC. Encoded protein: CASSQDRSEPYEQYF.

The genes are TRBV29-1 and TRBJ1-2, with 9 nucleotides matching TRBD1. J was trimmed by 4 bases and V by 7 bases; bases with no gene match: 13. The CDR3 has 15 amino acids. Germline-derived CDR1 and CDR2 are SQVTM and ANQGSEA. The CDR3 here is CSASVGTGSFYGYTF. In DNA, the CDR3 is TGCAGCGCATCGGTCGGGACAGGGAGCTTCTATGGCTACACCTTC.

The chain employs TRBV7-2 and TRBJ1-4, with 9 bases lining up with TRBD1. Trimming cost V 5 bases and J 10 bases; bases outside gene matches: 20. CDR1 is SGHTA, CDR2 FQGNSA, per germline. The CDR3 length is 18 residues. The CDR3 sequence is CASSPRPGTGKMTGKLFF. Here the CDR3 DNA reads TGTGCCAGCAGCCCACGCCCCGGGACAGGGAAGATGACTGGAAAACTGTTTTTT.

This sequence joins TRBV11-1 and TRBJ2-1; TRBD1 agrees at 9 bases. The CDR3 runs 14 residues. Germline trimming cut 5 bases from V and 7 bases from J; bases unmatched to any gene: 6. In germline, CDR1 is SGHAT, CDR2 FQDESV (reference sequence). CDR3 sequence: CASSHRDRANEQFF. The CDR3 bases are TGTGCCAGCAGCCACCGGGACAGGGCGAATGAGCAGTTCTTC. The variable domain in full, with the rest retrieved from reference TRBV11-1 and TRBJ2-1, is EAEVAQSPRYKITEKSQAVAFWCDPISGHATLYWYRQILGQGPELLVQFQDESVVDDSQLPKDRFSAERLKGVDSTLKIQPAELGDSAMYLCASSHRDRANEQFFGPGTRLTVL.

The CDR3 sequence is CTSSQDSQETQYF. The CDR3 bases are TGCACCAGCAGCCAAGACTCACAAGAGACCCAGTACTTC. This chain links TRBV1 with TRBJ2-5. TRBV1 is reported as a pseudogene. The CDR3 totals 13 residues.

The CDR3, as DNA: TGTGCCAGCAGTGAAGGGATTACCTACGAGCAGTACTTC. Amino acid sequence: CASSEGITYEQYF. The chain joins TRBV2 to TRBJ2-7, with D unresolved. Germline V gene data show CDR1 as SNHLY and CDR2 as FYNNEI. The CDR3 loop spans 13 amino acids. Trimming pared 1 base from V and 2 bases from J, leaving 6 bases between.

This clone was seen once. This rearrangement joins TRBV4-1 to TRBJ2-4; D uncertain. This CDR3 has 13 amino acids. V gave up 0 bases and J gave up 3 bases, with 3 bases separating them. Looked up from germline, CDR1 is MGHRA and CDR2 is YSYEKL. In DNA form, the CDR3 reads TGCGCCAGCAGCCAAGATTACAAAAACATTCAGTACTTC. Its protein is CASSQDYKNIQYF.

This clone has only a few counts. The chain carries TRBV5-4 and TRBJ2-7; TRBD2 matches at 7 bases. This CDR3 is built from 13 residues. Germline CDR1 and CDR2: SGHNT and YYREEE (reference sequence). The V and J ends lost 10 bases and 0 bases, in that order; junction bases with no gene match: 7. The chain's CDR3 is CAASSGASYEQYF. CDR3 DNA sequence: TGTGCCGCCTCAAGCGGGGCCTCCTACGAGCAGTACTTC.

This sequence joins TRBV5-1 and TRBJ2-1, with D unresolved. With 4 bases removed from V and 8 bases from J, the gap between germline ends came to 7 bases. The CDR3 has 11 residues. Germline CDR1 reads SGHRS; CDR2 reads YFSETQ. For the CDR3, the DNA is TGCGCCAGCAGCGATATGGATGAGCAGTTCTTC. It is translated as CASSDMDEQFF.

The chain uses TRBV4-2 and TRBJ2-3, with 7 bases fitting TRBD1. After removal of 6 bases from V and 2 bases from J, the junction contained 8 bases not matched to a gene. The germline V gene has CDR1 LGHNA and CDR2 YNFKEQ. The CDR3 has 15 amino acids. The CDR3 sequence: CASSNRDSITDTQYF. CDR3 nucleotides: TGTGCCAGCAGTAACCGGGACAGTATCACAGATACGCAGTATTTT.

The chain combines TRBV19 with TRBJ2-7, with 7 nucleotides matching TRBD1. The CDR3 contains 15 residues. Germline-derived CDR1 and CDR2 are LNHDA and SQIVND (reference sequence). V trimming: 0 bases; J trimming: 3 bases; junction bases outside the gene matches: 5. In nucleotides, the CDR3 is TGTGCCAGTAGTATAGAAGCTAGGGACAGCTACGAGCAGTACTTC. It encodes CASSIEARDSYEQYF.

V gene TRBV6-5 combines with J gene TRBJ1-2, with unresolved D. V gave up 2 bases and J gave up 1 base, with 5 bases separating them. Germline V gene data show CDR1 as MNHEY and CDR2 as SVGAGI. This CDR3 comprises 13 residues. In DNA form, the CDR3 reads TGTGCCAGCAGTTACGTAAATAACTATGGCTACACCTTC. Translating it yields CASSYVNNYGYTF.

The chain joins TRBV12-5 to TRBJ1-2; D might be TRBD1 (5 bases). Trimming took 2 bases from V and 4 from J, leaving 8 bases between them. The CDR3 contains 13 residues. Per the germline V gene, CDR1 is LGHNT and CDR2 is FRNRAP. CDR3 bases: TGTGCTAGTGGTTTGAACAGGCTCTATGGCTACACCTTC. This gives the protein CASGLNRLYGYTF.

This clone was seen a few times. The sample has other DNA sequences that encode this CDR3 too. This chain joins TRBV27 and TRBJ1-5; TRBD1 matches 7 bases. The CDR3 has 14 amino acids. The germline gives CDR1 MNHEY, CDR2 SMNVEV (reference sequence). With 5 bases clipped from V and 4 bases from J, the junction kept 5 bases outside the gene matches. The DNA of the CDR3 is TGTGCCAGCAGTCTAGGGACAGCTAATCAGCCCCAGCATTTT. Its translation: CASSLGTANQPQHF.

V gene TRBV27 combines with J gene TRBJ2-7; TRBD1 aligns across 10 bases. This CDR3 has 15 amino acids. Germline V gene data show CDR1 as MNHEY and CDR2 as SMNVEV (reference sequence). The V gene end was trimmed by 3 bases and the J gene end by 6 bases; junction bases not matched to a gene: 8. This chain's CDR3 is CASSFAPDRGSEQYF. DNA for the CDR3: TGTGCCAGCAGTTTCGCTCCGGACAGGGGGAGCGAGCAGTACTTC.

This clone appeared a single time. The chain couples TRBV27 to TRBJ2-6, with 8 positions matching TRBD1. V lost 5 bases to trimming and J lost 3 bases; unmatched junction nucleotides: 3. CDR3 size: 15 residues. CDR1 and CDR2 from the germline V gene are MNHEY and SMNVEV (reference sequence). CDR3 in DNA: TGTGCCAGCAGTACCGGGACAGGTGGGGCCAACGTCCTGACTTTC. Translating gives CASSTGTGGANVLTF. Together with reference TRBV27 and TRBJ2-6, the CDR3 gives the full variable domain: EAQVTQNPRYLITVTGKKLTVTCSQNMNHEYMSWYRQDPGLGLRQIYYSMNVEVTDKGDVPEGYKVSRKEKRNFPLILESPSPNQTSLYFCASSTGTGGANVLTFGAGSRLTVL.

CDR3 bases: TGTGCCAGCAGCCGAGGACCTACCTACGAGCAGTACTTC. It specifies CASSRGPTYEQYF. The genes are TRBV5-6 and TRBJ2-7; the D is unclear. Trimming cost V 4 bases and J 2 bases, with 10 bases left between them. The V gene's germline CDR1 is SGHDT and CDR2 YYEEEE. The CDR3 totals 13 residues. Looking up the rest from reference TRBV5-6 and TRBJ2-7 gives the full variable domain: DAGVTQSPTHLIKTRGQQVTLRCSPKSGHDTVSWYQQALGQGPQFIFQYYEEEERQRGNFPDRFSGHQFPNYSSELNVNALLLGDSALYLCASSRGPTYEQYFGPGTRLTVT.